The 16 T cell receptor beta chains reported below all come from one sample, sequenced in a study of CD8+CD57+ T cells in acquired aplastic anemia. Using genomic DNA as the template, TCR beta VDJ and CDR3 profiling was carried out. TCRdb ran MiXCR on the reads and lists one entry per CDR3 protein. The repertoire includes 170,000 or so distinct CDR3 sequences, 63% of them detected once, and 42% sits in the top ten. Patients sequenced had flow cytometry evidence of CD8+CD57+ cell expansion. The material sequenced was sorted CD4+, CD8+, or CD8+CD57+ T cells (not recorded which) from PBMCs. The receptors come from a human donor with aplastic anemia.

This clonotype was recorded a few times. The chain is built from TRBV20-1 and TRBJ1-2, with unresolved D. V shed 0 bases and J shed 5 bases, with 10 bases lying between them. Germline CDR1 is DFQATT and CDR2 is SNEGSKA (reference sequence). This CDR3 region has 13 residues. The CDR3 region is CSAREQGHYGYTF. The CDR3 DNA is TGCAGTGCTAGAGAACAAGGGCATTATGGCTACACCTTC.

The genes are TRBV2 and TRBJ2-5; D is undetermined. This CDR3 region has 13 residues. The V and J ends lost 7 bases and 1 base respectively, with 10 bases between them. The V gene's germline CDR1 is SNHLY and CDR2 FYNNEI. Written as DNA, the CDR3 is TGTGCCAGCACCTGGGGTCTCCAAGAGACCCAGTACTTC. Translated, it gives CASTWGLQETQYF.

V gene TRBV7-8 combines with J gene TRBJ2-7; weak D call: TRBD1 (5 bases). V was cut by 1 base and J by 2 bases, with 12 bases left in between. The V gene's germline CDR1 is SGHVS and CDR2 FQNEAQ. The CDR3 runs 15 residues. The CDR3 DNA reads TGTGCCAGCAGCTTAGGACAGTATCGAGCCTACGAGCAGTACTTC. Its protein product is CASSLGQYRAYEQYF.

Comment on this clonotype: At one end the junction does not follow the germline gene, possibly because of a read error. This chain uses TRBV3-1 with TRBJ1-2, with D perhaps matching TRBD1 (6 bases). The length of the CDR3 is 16 residues. Germline-derived CDR1 and CDR2 are LGHDT and YNNKEL (reference sequence). CDR3 DNA sequence: TGCGCCAGCAGCCAAGAAGCACCAGGGGAGATCTATGGCTACACCTTC. This encodes CASSQEAPGEIYGYTF.

This chain joins TRBV25-1 and TRBJ2-5, with D possibly being TRBD1 (7 bases). CDR3 length: 16 amino acids. V was cut by 5 bases and J by 4 bases, with 20 bases left in between. Per germline, CDR1 MGHDK and CDR2 SYGVNS. CDR3 amino acids: CASSLARAGGGETQYF. CDR3 in DNA: TGTGCCAGCAGTTTAGCGCGGGCAGGGGGAGGAGAGACCCAGTACTTC. Drawing the rest from reference TRBV25-1 and TRBJ2-5, the complete variable domain is EADIYQTPRYLVIGTGKKITLECSQTMGHDKMYWYQQDPGMELHLIHYSYGVNSTEKGDLSSESTVSRIRTEHFPLTLESARPSHTSQYLCASSLARAGGGETQYFGPGTRLLVL.

The CDR3 loop is CASSAGQGAVYSPLHF. The CDR3 DNA is TGTGCCAGCAGCGCGGGACAGGGGGCTGTCTATTCACCCCTCCACTTT. The chain employs TRBV7-2 and TRBJ1-6; 12 bases line up with TRBD1. The CDR3 totals 16 residues. The junction had 7 bases not matched to a gene; V was cut back by 5 bases and J by 8 bases. Germline assignment: CDR1 SGHTA and CDR2 FQGNSA.

The chain carries TRBV18 and TRBJ2-5; TRBD2 agrees at 11 bases. Germline-derived CDR1 and CDR2 are KGHSH and LQKENI. V lost 4 bases and J lost 2; bases outside the gene matches: 6. This CDR3 contains 16 residues. The CDR3 nucleotides read TGTGCCAGCTCACGTACGACTAGCGGGGTACAAGAGACCCAGTACTTC. This sequence encodes CASSRTTSGVQETQYF.

This clonotype was counted a single time. This chain connects TRBV20-1 to TRBJ2-7; the D is unclear. Trimming stripped 0 bases from V and 1 base from J, with 10 bases between. The CDR3 is 14 amino acids. Germline CDR1 is DFQATT and CDR2 is SNEGSKA (reference sequence). CDR3 region: CSARDDAASYEQYF. For the CDR3, the DNA is TGCAGTGCTAGAGACGACGCTGCATCCTACGAGCAGTACTTC.

In this sample, this clonotype turned up many times. V and J are TRBV4-1 and TRBJ1-4, with D unresolved. V was shortened by 5 bases and J by 4 bases, with 11 bases between the two germline ends. The CDR3 spans 14 residues. Per germline, CDR1 MGHRA and CDR2 YSYEKL. The CDR3 protein is CASSFRGVNEKLFF. CDR3 nucleotides: TGCGCCAGCAGCTTTCGCGGGGTTAATGAAAAACTGTTTTTT.

This sequence joins TRBV7-3 and TRBJ1-2; D unresolved. The CDR3 totals 11 residues. Germline CDR1 reads SGHTA; CDR2 reads FQGTGA. Trimming cost V 7 bases and J 7 bases, with 10 bases left between them. The CDR3 DNA reads TGTGCCAGCACCCTGGGTTTTGGCTACACCTTC. Its translation is CASTLGFGYTF.

The chain has TRBV20-1 and TRBJ2-7; D unresolved. Germline CDR1 and CDR2: DFQATT and SNEGSKA (reference sequence). Trimming left V 3 bases short and J 2 bases short, with 11 bases between. This CDR3 has 13 residues. CDR3 protein: CSARTATAYEQYF. The CDR3 bases are TGCAGTGCTAGGACGGCTACCGCCTACGAGCAGTACTTC.

The chain carries TRBV29-1 and TRBJ2-3; D is perhaps TRBD2 (5 bases). V was trimmed by 8 bases and J by 7 bases, leaving 10 bases between them. The CDR3 loop spans 10 amino acids. The V gene's germline CDR1 is SQVTM and CDR2 ANQGSEA. For the CDR3, the DNA is TGCAGCTTTTGGGAGAATACGCAGTATTTT. Encoded protein: CSFWENTQYF.

As concerns this clonotype: Compared with germline, one end of the junction differs, possibly owing to a read error. V and J are TRBV7-9 and TRBJ1-5; maybe TRBD1 (5 bases). The V gene's germline CDR1 is SEHNR and CDR2 FQNEAQ (reference sequence). The length of the CDR3 is 15 residues. CDR3 sequence reads: CASSLEAGMDQPQHF. The CDR3 nucleotides read TGCGCCAGCAGCTTGGAAGCAGGGATGGATCAGCCCCAGCATTTT.

The chain recombines TRBV7-2 with TRBJ2-1, with 7 bases matching TRBD2. Losses at the gene ends were 1 base for V and 4 bases for J; bases not matched to a gene: 10. This CDR3 has 17 residues. Germline-derived CDR1 and CDR2 are SGHTA and FQGNSA. CDR3 DNA: TGTGCCAGCAGCTTAGTACCGGGAGGAGATAAGTACAATGAGCAGTTCTTC. Residues: CASSLVPGGDKYNEQFF.

J is TRBJ2-3 and V is TRBV7-2; 10 nucleotides match TRBD2. The CDR3 is made up of 16 amino acids. Germline assignment: CDR1 SGHTA and CDR2 FQGNSA. After removal of 5 bases from V and 2 bases from J, the junction contained 7 bases not matched to a gene. The DNA for the CDR3 is TGTGCCAGCAGCAGAAAACTAGCGGGGTACACAGATACGCAGTATTTT. As protein: CASSRKLAGYTDTQYF.

This clonotype was detected once. The chain recombines TRBV11-3 with TRBJ2-1; D gene ambiguous. The CDR3 has 12 amino acids. V was cut by 6 bases and J by 7 bases, with 10 bases left in between. CDR1 and CDR2 (germline): SGHNT, YENEEA. The CDR3 loop reads CASSSLGNEQFF. Written as DNA, the CDR3 is TGTGCCAGCAGTTCCCTAGGTAATGAGCAGTTCTTC.